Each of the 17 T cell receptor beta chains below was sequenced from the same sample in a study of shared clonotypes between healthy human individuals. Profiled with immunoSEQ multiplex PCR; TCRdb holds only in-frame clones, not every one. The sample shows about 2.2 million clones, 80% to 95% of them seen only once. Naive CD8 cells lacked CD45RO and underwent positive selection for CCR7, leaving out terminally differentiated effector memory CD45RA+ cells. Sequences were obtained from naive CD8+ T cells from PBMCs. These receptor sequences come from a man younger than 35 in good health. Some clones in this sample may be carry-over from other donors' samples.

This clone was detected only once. CDR3 region: CASSLSVRTLSPPEAFF. The DNA of the CDR3 is TGTGCCAGCAGTTTATCTGTCCGGACATTATCTCCCCCTGAAGCTTTCTTT. The V call is TRBV27, the J call TRBJ1-1; tentatively, D is TRBD1 (5 bases). Deletions cut 0 bases from V and 6 bases from J, with 20 bases between. CDR1 is MNHEY and CDR2 is SMNVEV in the germline V gene (reference sequence). The CDR3 covers 17 residues.

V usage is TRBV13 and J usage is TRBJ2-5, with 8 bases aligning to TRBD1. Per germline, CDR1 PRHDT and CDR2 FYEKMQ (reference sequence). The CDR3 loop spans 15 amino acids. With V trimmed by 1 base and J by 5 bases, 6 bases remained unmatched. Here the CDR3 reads CASSLEGTGSETQYF. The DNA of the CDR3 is TGTGCCAGCAGCTTAGAAGGGACAGGTAGTGAGACCCAGTACTTC.

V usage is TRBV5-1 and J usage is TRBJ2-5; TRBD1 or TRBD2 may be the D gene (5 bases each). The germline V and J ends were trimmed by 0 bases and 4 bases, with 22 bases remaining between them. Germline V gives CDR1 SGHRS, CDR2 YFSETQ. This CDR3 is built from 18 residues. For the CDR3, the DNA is TGCGCCAGCAGCTTGGGCCCTTCCGGGACCACGGTTAGAGAGACCCAGTACTTC. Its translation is CASSLGPSGTTVRETQYF. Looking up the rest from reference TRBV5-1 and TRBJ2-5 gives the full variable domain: KAGVTQTPRYLIKTRGQQVTLSCSPISGHRSVSWYQQTPGQGLQFLFEYFSETQRNKGNFPGRFSGRQFSNSRSEMNVSTLELGDSALYLCASSLGPSGTTVRETQYFGPGTRLLVL.

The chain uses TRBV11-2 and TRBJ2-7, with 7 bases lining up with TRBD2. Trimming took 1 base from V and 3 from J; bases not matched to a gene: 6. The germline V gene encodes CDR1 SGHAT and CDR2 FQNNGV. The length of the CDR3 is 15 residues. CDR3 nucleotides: TGTGCCAGCAGCTTAGTGGGCCAGCGGGGCTACGAGCAGTACTTC. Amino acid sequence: CASSLVGQRGYEQYF.

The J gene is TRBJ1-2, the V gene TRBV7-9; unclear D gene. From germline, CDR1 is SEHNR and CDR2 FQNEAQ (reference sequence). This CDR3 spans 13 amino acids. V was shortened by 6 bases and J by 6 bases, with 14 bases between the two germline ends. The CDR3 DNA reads TGTGCCAGCAGGTGGTCAGGTCTGGATGGCTACACCTTC. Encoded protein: CASRWSGLDGYTF.

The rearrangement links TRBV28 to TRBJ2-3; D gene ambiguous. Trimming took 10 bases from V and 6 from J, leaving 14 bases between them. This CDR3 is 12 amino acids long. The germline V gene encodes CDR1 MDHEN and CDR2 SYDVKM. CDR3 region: CATWGYPDTQYF. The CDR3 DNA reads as TGTGCCACTTGGGGTTATCCTGATACGCAGTATTTT.

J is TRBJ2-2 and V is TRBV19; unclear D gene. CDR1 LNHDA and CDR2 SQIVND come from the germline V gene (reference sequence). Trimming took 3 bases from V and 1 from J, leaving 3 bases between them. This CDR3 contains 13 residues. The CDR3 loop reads CASSIGNTGELFF. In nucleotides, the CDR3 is TGTGCCAGTAGTATTGGGAACACCGGGGAGCTGTTTTTT. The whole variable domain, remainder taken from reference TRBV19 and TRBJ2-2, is DGGITQSPKYLFRKEGQNVTLSCEQNLNHDAMYWYRQDPGQGLRLIYYSQIVNDFQKGDIAEGYSVSREKKESFPLTVTSAQKNPTAFYLCASSIGNTGELFFGEGSRLTVL.

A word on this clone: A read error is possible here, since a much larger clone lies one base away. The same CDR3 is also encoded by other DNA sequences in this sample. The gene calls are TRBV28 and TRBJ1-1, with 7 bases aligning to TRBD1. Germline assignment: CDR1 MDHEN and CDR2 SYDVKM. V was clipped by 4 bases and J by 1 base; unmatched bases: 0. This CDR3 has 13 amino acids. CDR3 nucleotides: TGTGCCAGCAGTTCAGGGGGGAACACTGAAGCTTTCTTT. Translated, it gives CASSSGGNTEAFF.

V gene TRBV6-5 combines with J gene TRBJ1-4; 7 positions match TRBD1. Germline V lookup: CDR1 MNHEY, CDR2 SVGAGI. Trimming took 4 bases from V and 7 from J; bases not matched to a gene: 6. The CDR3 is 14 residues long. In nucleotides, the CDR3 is TGTGCCAGCAGTTTTAGGGGGCTTACTGAAAAACTGTTTTTT. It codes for CASSFRGLTEKLFF.

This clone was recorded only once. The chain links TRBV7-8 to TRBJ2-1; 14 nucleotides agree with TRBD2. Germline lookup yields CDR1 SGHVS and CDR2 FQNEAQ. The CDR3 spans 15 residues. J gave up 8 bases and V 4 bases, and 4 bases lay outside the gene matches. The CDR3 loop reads CASSSGLAGGDEQFF. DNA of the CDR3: TGTGCCAGCAGCTCAGGACTAGCGGGAGGAGATGAGCAGTTCTTC. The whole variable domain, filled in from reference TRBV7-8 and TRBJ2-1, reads GAGVSQSPRYKVAKRGQDVALRCDPISGHVSLFWYQQALGQGPEFLTYFQNEAQLDKSGLPSDRFFAERPEGSVSTLKIQRTQQEDSAVYLCASSSGLAGGDEQFFGPGTRLTVL.

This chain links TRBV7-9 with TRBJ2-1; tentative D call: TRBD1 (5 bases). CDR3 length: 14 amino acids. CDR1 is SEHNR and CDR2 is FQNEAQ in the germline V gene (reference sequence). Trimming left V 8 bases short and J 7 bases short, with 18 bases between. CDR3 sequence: CASEIGRVGNEQFF. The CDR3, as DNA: TGTGCCAGCGAGATCGGCAGGGTCGGAAATGAGCAGTTCTTC.

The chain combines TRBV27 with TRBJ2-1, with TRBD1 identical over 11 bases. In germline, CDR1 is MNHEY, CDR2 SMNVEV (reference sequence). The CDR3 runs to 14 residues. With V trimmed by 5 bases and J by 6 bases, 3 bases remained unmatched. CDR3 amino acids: CASSEGQGVNEQFF. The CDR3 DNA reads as TGTGCCAGCAGTGAGGGACAGGGGGTCAATGAGCAGTTCTTC.

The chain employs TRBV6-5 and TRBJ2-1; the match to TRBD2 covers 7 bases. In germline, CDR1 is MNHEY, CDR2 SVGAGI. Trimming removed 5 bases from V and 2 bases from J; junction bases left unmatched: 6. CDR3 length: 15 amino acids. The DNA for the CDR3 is TGTGCCAGCAGTATACTAGCGTCCGCCTACAATGAGCAGTTCTTC. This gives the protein CASSILASAYNEQFF.

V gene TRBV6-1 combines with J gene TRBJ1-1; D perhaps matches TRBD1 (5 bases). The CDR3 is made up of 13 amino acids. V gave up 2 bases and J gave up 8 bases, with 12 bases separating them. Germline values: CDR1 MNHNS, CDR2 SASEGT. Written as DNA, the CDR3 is TGTGCCAGCAGTGAACGCAGGGTCCGGGAAGCTTTCTTT. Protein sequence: CASSERRVREAFF.

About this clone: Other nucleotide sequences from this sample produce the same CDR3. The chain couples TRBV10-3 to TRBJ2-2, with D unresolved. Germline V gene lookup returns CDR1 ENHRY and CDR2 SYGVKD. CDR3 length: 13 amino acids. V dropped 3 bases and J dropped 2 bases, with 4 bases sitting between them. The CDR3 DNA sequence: TGTGCCATCAGTGAACTAAACACCGGGGAGCTGTTTTTT. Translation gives CAISELNTGELFF.

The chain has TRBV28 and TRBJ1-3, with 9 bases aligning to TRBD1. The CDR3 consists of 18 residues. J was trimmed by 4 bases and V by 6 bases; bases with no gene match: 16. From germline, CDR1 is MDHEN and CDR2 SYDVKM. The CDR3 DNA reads TGTGCCAGCAGACACCTCCGGGACAGGGTTCTGGCCGGAAACACCATATATTTT. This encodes CASRHLRDRVLAGNTIYF.

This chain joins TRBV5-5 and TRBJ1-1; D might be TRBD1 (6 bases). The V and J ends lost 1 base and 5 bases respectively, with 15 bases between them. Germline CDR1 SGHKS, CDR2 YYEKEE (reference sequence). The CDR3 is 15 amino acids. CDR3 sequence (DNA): TGTGCCAGCAGCTTGAATGCGGGGGCAAAGACTGAAGCTTTCTTT. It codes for CASSLNAGAKTEAFF.